Sequencing of this TCR beta chain was carried out in a study of blood T cell repertoires in COVID-19. Across the study: Sites in the United States, Italy and Spain provided acute and convalescent COVID-19 samples. T cells, B-cell-depleted T cells, or PBMCs provided the cDNA or gDNA that served as material.

Authors' processing steps: Amplification of reference gene primers was used by the study to estimate nucleated cell counts. Profiling relied on immunoSEQ multiplex PCR, and the TCRdb table lists in-frame clones only, not all of them. The V and J calls and clone size are taken from that table; D and trimming were inferred from the DNA. Of around 260,000 clones detected, less than 90% appear once; the ten largest clones hold 4% to 5%. V lost 3 bases to trimming and J lost 4 bases; unmatched junction nucleotides: 5. Looked up from germline, CDR1 is MGHRA and CDR2 is YSYEKL. This CDR3 spans 16 amino acids.

Sequenced sample: peripheral blood. The genes are TRBV4-1 and TRBJ2-1; 11 bases map to TRBD2. This receptor was identified in a man in his sixties with acute or convalescent COVID-19. DNA for the CDR3: TGCGCCAGCAGCCATATTAGCGGGGGGGCGTACAATGAGCAGTTCTTC. It encodes CASSHISGGAYNEQFF.